The clone carrying this TCR beta chain was detected only once. This specimen comes from a study of blood T cell repertoires in COVID-19. Study summary: The United States, Italy and Spain were the sources of the acute and convalescent COVID-19 samples.

This CDR3 comprises 13 residues. Germline loops: CDR1 SGDLS, CDR2 YYNGEE. V dropped 2 bases and J dropped 1 base, with 6 bases sitting between them. Data came from immunoSEQ multiplex PCR; TCRdb stores just in-frame clones and leaves some out. The repertoire includes roughly 150,000 clones, about 74% of them detected once, and 7% to 10% sits in the top ten. Sequencing was carried out using peripheral blood. The receptor's source is a man aged 60 to 69 with acute or convalescent COVID-19. This chain joins TRBV9 and TRBJ1-2; no reliable D call. The CDR3 protein is CASSVYFNYGYTF. CDR3 coding DNA: TGTGCCAGCAGCGTCTATTTTAACTATGGCTACACCTTC.